This T cell receptor beta chain stems from a study of T cells in localized non-small cell lung cancer. CDR1 and CDR2 from the germline V gene are SGHNT and YENEEA. Trimming removed 5 bases at V and 2 bases at J, with 10 bases between. The CDR3 is 15 residues long. TCRdb's copy holds only in-frame clones and misses some; the assay was immunoSEQ multiplex PCR. The sample has roughly 16,000 clones; around 83% are singletons. The sequence derives from a male donor at least 60 years old with stage III lung adenocarcinoma. The gene calls are TRBV11-3 and TRBJ2-6; a weak D match, TRBD1 (6 bases). The sequencing used peripheral blood, collected before any cancer treatment. This CDR3 is CASSPGVAGANVLTF. The CDR3 DNA sequence: TGTGCCAGCAGCCCAGGGGTTGCTGGGGCCAACGTCCTGACTTTC.